The rows below give T cell receptor beta chains drawn from one sample of a study of cytomegalovirus exposure and HLA in healthy donors. Sequencing was performed with immunoSEQ multiplex PCR; in TCRdb, only in-frame clones are kept and a portion is missing. This listing includes 40,000 or so clones. What was sequenced was PBMCs. The receptors come from a male donor in good health and CMV-seronegative. CDR3s include the opening cysteine and the closing phenylalanine or tryptophan. The D gene is left open where the match is weak. Only some rows state a clone size, as once, few, many or a class for expanded clones.

CDR3nt,CDR3aa,v_gene,abundance,d_gene,j_gene
TGTGCCTGGAGTGAGGACAGTAGGAACTATGGCTACACCTTC,CAWSEDSRNYGYTF,TRBV30,NA,NA,TRBJ1-2
TGTGCCAGCAGCGGGGGGGCACCCCACTACGAGCAGTACTTC,CASSGGAPHYEQYF,TRBV5-4,NA,NA,TRBJ2-7
TGTGCCAGCAGGGACCGGGATTGGTCCTACGAGCAGTACTTC,CASRDRDWSYEQYF,TRBV2,NA,NA,TRBJ2-7
TGTGCCATCAGTGGAGGAGACAGGACCGGCGGCGAGCAGTACTTC,CAISGGDRTGGEQYF,TRBV10-3,NA,NA,TRBJ2-7
TGTGCCAGCAGCTTTCTCGTCCCTTTCTCAAGTACGGGACAAGGAGGCTACGAGCAGTACTTC,CASSFLVPFSSTGQGGYEQYF,TRBV13,NA,NA,TRBJ2-7
TGTGCCAGTTGGGGCTCTGGGGAGCAGTACTTC,CASWGSGEQYF,TRBV27,NA,NA,TRBJ2-7
TGTGCCAGCAGCGACGGTACGGGAGACTACAATGAGCAGTTCTTC,CASSDGTGDYNEQFF,TRBV11-3,NA,NA,TRBJ2-1
TGTGCCAGCAGTTCCTCAGTGGGAGGCGCGTGGTATGGCTACACCTTC,CASSSSVGGAWYGYTF,TRBV6-5,NA,NA,TRBJ1-2
TGTGCCAGTAGTGTCCTGACAGGGGAGGGGAACACTGAAGCTTTCTTT,CASSVLTGEGNTEAFF,TRBV19,medium-sized,TRBD1,TRBJ1-1
TGCACCAGCAGCCAAGCTTCCCGACTAGCGGGAGGGCCCCTAACCTACAATGAGCAGTTCTTC,CTSSQASRLAGGPLTYNEQFF,TRBV1,NA,NA,TRBJ2-1
TGTGCCTGGACTCCTGACAGGGTCTTCGGCTATGGCTACACCTTC,CAWTPDRVFGYGYTF,TRBV30,NA,TRBD1,TRBJ1-2
TGTGCCAGCAGTTACCCCCGGAACACCGGGGAGCTGTTTTTT,CASSYPRNTGELFF,TRBV6-6,NA,NA,TRBJ2-2
TGTGCCAGCAGCTTCGGGGACAGATACGAGCAGTACTTC,CASSFGDRYEQYF,TRBV5-6,NA,TRBD1,TRBJ2-7
TGCGCCAGCAGCTTGGAGGGGGGGAGCACAGATACGCAGTATTTT,CASSLEGGSTDTQYF,TRBV5-1,NA,NA,TRBJ2-3
TGTGCCAGCTCATCCACAGGAGCTGAGACCCAGTACTTC,CASSSTGAETQYF,TRBV18,NA,NA,TRBJ2-5
TGTGCCATCAGTGAGCCTAACGTCTCCTACGAGCAGTACTTC,CAISEPNVSYEQYF,TRBV10-3,NA,NA,TRBJ2-7
TGTGCCAGCAGCTCAGTACTAGCGGGAATCAACCATGAGCAGTTCTTC,CASSSVLAGINHEQFF,TRBV7-9,NA,TRBD2,TRBJ2-1
TGTGCCAGCAGCGCGGGACAGTCCTATGGCTACACCTTC,CASSAGQSYGYTF,TRBV7-6,NA,TRBD1,TRBJ1-2
TGTGCCACCAGCAGAGGAAATGAGCGGGGCCTGGAGACCCAGTACTTC,CATSRGNERGLETQYF,TRBV15,NA,TRBD2,TRBJ2-5
TGTGCCAGCAGCCGACAGGGGAGTGAAAAACTGTTTTTT,CASSRQGSEKLFF,TRBV28,NA,TRBD1,TRBJ1-4
TGTGCCAGCAGTCCCCTGAGGGAGCGCTACGAGCAGTACTTC,CASSPLRERYEQYF,TRBV6-5,NA,NA,TRBJ2-7
TGTGCCAGCAGGGGGGGGAGCGGGAGAGGGGAGACCCAGTACTTC,CASRGGSGRGETQYF,TRBV2,NA,TRBD2,TRBJ2-5
TGTGCCAGCAGCCCCCAGGGGACAGTCAATTCACCCCTCCACTTT,CASSPQGTVNSPLHF,TRBV4-2,NA,TRBD1,TRBJ1-6
TGCGCCAGCAGCGTGGGACAGGGACAAAATCAGCCCCAGCATTTT,CASSVGQGQNQPQHF,TRBV5-1,NA,TRBD1,TRBJ1-5
TGTGCCAGCAGCGGAAACACAGGGATGAACGAGCAGTACTTC,CASSGNTGMNEQYF,TRBV5-4,NA,NA,TRBJ2-7
TGTGCCAGCAGTTACCGGACTAGCGGGAGCTATGAGCAGTTCTTC,CASSYRTSGSYEQFF,TRBV6-5,NA,TRBD2,TRBJ2-1
TGTGCCAGCAGTTCCCCGCTAGCGGATACGCAGTATTTT,CASSSPLADTQYF,TRBV27,NA,NA,TRBJ2-3